The 26 T cell receptor beta chains below were found in one sample sequenced in a study of T cells in Graves' hyperthyroidism and ophthalmopathy. TCR beta CDR3 sequences were amplified from RNA transcripts. HTBI primers drove first-round RT-PCR of the TCR CDR3. TCRdb processed the multiplex PCR reads anew with MiXCR; each CDR3 protein has one entry. The repertoire includes around 500,000 distinct CDR3 sequences, approximately 14% of them detected once, and less than 20% sits in the top ten. What was sequenced was blood. The receptors were gathered from a woman aged 18-29 years with Graves' hyperthyroidism.

Ten or more counts support this clonotype. The rearrangement links TRBV10-1 to TRBJ2-3; TRBD2 aligns across 8 bases. The V and J ends lost 2 bases and 3 bases, in that order; junction bases with no gene match: 7. The CDR3 consists of 16 residues. Per germline, CDR1 WNHNN and CDR2 SYGVQD (reference sequence). In nucleotides, the CDR3 is TGCGCCAGCAGTGAGGGTAGCGGGAAGTCGACAGATACGCAGTATTTT. The encoded protein is CASSEGSGKSTDTQYF.

This clonotype has ten or more counts. The chain links TRBV2 to TRBJ1-2; D unresolved. V lost 4 bases, J lost 14 bases, and 14 bases lay in between. Germline V CDR1 and CDR2: SNHLY, FYNNEI. The CDR3 sequence is 11 residues long. The DNA of the CDR3 is TGTGCCAGCAGTGTCCCCAACGTTAGTACCTTC. It encodes CASSVPNVSTF.

The chain combines TRBV5-1 with TRBJ2-5; the D gene could be TRBD1 or TRBD2 (5 bases each). This CDR3 has 14 residues. Deletions cut 4 bases from V and 1 base from J, with 11 bases between. Looked up from germline, CDR1 is SGHRS and CDR2 is YFSETQ. CDR3 in DNA: TGCGCCAGCAGCGGGACGACTTCCCAAGAGACCCAGTACTTC. It is translated as CASSGTTSQETQYF.

This CDR3 is CASSVSGLAGGPYNEQFF. CDR3 nucleotide sequence: TGTGCCAGCAGCGTCTCGGGACTAGCGGGAGGGCCTTACAATGAGCAGTTCTTC. The rearrangement uses TRBV6-1 and TRBJ2-1, with TRBD2 matching 16 bases. This CDR3 contains 18 residues. J was trimmed by 4 bases and V by 6 bases; bases with no gene match: 9. CDR1 and CDR2 (germline): MNHNS, SASEGT.

The gene calls are TRBV18 and TRBJ2-3, with 11 bases lining up with TRBD2. Germline trimming cut 3 bases from V and 9 bases from J; bases unmatched to any gene: 11. This CDR3 has 16 residues. CDR1 and CDR2 from the germline V gene are KGHSH and LQKENI. CDR3: CASSPPGLAAGGTQYF. The CDR3 bases are TGTGCCAGCTCACCGCCGGGACTAGCGGCCGGGGGGACGCAGTATTTT.

In its sample, this clonotype was seen many times. CDR3 coding DNA: TGTGCCAGCAGGCGGGAGTCGATTGAGCAGTTCTTC. It is translated as CASRRESIEQFF. The rearrangement joins TRBV2 to TRBJ2-1; 7 positions agree with TRBD2. The junction had 5 bases not matched to a gene; V was cut back by 6 bases and J by 9 bases. Germline loops: CDR1 SNHLY, CDR2 FYNNEI. The CDR3 runs 12 residues. The entire variable domain, with the rest obtained from reference TRBV2 and TRBJ2-1, is as follows: EPEVTQTPSHQVTQMGQEVILRCVPISNHLYFYWYRQILGQKVEFLVSFYNNEISEKSEIFDDQFSVERPDGSNFTLKIRSTKLEDSAMYFCASRRESIEQFFGPGTRLTVL.

This clonotype was found many times. This chain uses TRBV10-3 with TRBJ2-1; D not resolved. The CDR3 spans 14 residues. Germline V lookup: CDR1 ENHRY, CDR2 SYGVKD. The germline V and J ends were trimmed by 4 bases and 0 bases, with 7 bases remaining between them. The CDR3, as DNA: TGTGCCATCAGTGCCCGGAGCTCCTACAATGAGCAGTTCTTC. Protein sequence: CAISARSSYNEQFF.

This clonotype was seen many times. This chain joins TRBV28 and TRBJ2-6; the D is unclear. The CDR3 loop spans 16 amino acids. Germline V gene sequence: CDR1 MDHEN, CDR2 SYDVKM. The ends were cut back, 7 bases at V and 0 bases at J, with 13 bases in the middle. CDR3 sequence reads: CASTPHRISGANVLTF. The CDR3 coding sequence is TGTGCCAGCACCCCGCACCGGATCTCTGGGGCCAACGTCCTGACTTTC.

This clonotype was counted ten times or more. The CDR3: CASSPPGLDLYEQYF. In DNA, the CDR3 is TGTGCCAGCTCACCACCTGGACTAGACCTCTACGAGCAGTACTTC. The V and J genes are TRBV18 and TRBJ2-7; 7 bases are a match to TRBD2. Trimming at V came to 0 bases and at J to 3 bases, leaving 5 bases not matched to a gene. CDR3 size: 15 residues. Germline V lookup: CDR1 KGHSH, CDR2 LQKENI.

This chain joins TRBV10-1 and TRBJ1-1; D unresolved. This CDR3 has 12 residues. Germline CDR1 reads WNHNN; CDR2 reads SYGVQD (reference sequence). Trimming removed 2 bases at V and 7 bases at J, with 8 bases between. The CDR3: CASSEVVGEAFF. CDR3 coding DNA: TGCGCCAGCAGTGAGGTAGTCGGTGAAGCTTTCTTT.

This clonotype was observed many times. CDR3 DNA sequence: TGCAGCGTTGAAGAGCTACCCTCTGGAAACACCATATATTTT. Amino acids: CSVEELPSGNTIYF. The chain recombines TRBV29-1 with TRBJ1-3; no firm D call. Germline V gene data show CDR1 as SQVTM and CDR2 as ANQGSEA. This CDR3 region has 14 residues. The ends were cut back, 0 bases at V and 0 bases at J, with 6 bases in the middle.

The CDR3 region has the DNA TGTGCCAGCAGCCACGGGACAGGGAGTCGCGAGCAGTACTTC. It specifies CASSHGTGSREQYF. V and J are TRBV3-1 and TRBJ2-7; 9 bases fit TRBD1. CDR1 LGHDT and CDR2 YNNKEL come from the germline V gene (reference sequence). The V gene end was trimmed by 3 bases and the J gene end by 6 bases; junction bases not matched to a gene: 6. This CDR3 has 14 residues.

Notes on this clonotype: A much larger clone sits a single nucleotide away, making a read error possible. The V and J genes are TRBV20-1 and TRBJ2-3, with 9 bases lining up with TRBD1. The CDR3 runs to 15 residues. Losses at the gene ends were 5 bases for V and 2 bases for J; bases not matched to a gene: 8. The germline CDR1 and CDR2 sequences are DFQATT and SNEGSKA (reference sequence). This CDR3 reads CSASVGTGITDTQYF. Written as DNA, the CDR3 is TGCAGTGCTTCAGTCGGGACAGGGATCACAGATACGCAGTATTTT.

The chain employs TRBV6-5 and TRBJ1-6; D unclear. V was clipped by 0 bases and J by 6 bases, with 15 bases between them. Germline V gives CDR1 MNHEY, CDR2 SVGAGI. CDR3 length equals 17 residues. CDR3 sequence reads: CASSYSGSNLANSPLHF. The CDR3 nucleotides are TGTGCCAGCAGTTACTCGGGCAGCAACCTTGCTAATTCACCCCTCCACTTT.

Concerning this clonotype: It may be a read error: a sequence one base away is much more abundant. This chain joins TRBV12-3 or TRBV12-4 and TRBJ1-3; 8 bases line up with TRBD1. CDR3 length equals 17 residues. The CDR3 loop is CASSSLRYQGAGNAIYF. CDR3 bases: TGTGCCAGCAGTTCATTACGATACCAGGGGGCTGGAAACGCCATATATTTT.

There are many counts of this clonotype. V is TRBV18 and J is TRBJ1-6, with 7 bases identical to TRBD1. The CDR3 covers 15 residues. With V trimmed by 3 bases and J by 5 bases, 4 bases remained unmatched. Germline CDR1 KGHSH, CDR2 LQKENI. As DNA, the CDR3 is TGTGCCAGCTCACCCGGGACAGCCGATAATTCACCCCTCCACTTT. It translates to CASSPGTADNSPLHF.

As regards this clonotype: This likely comes from a read error, as the CDR3 has no conserved phenylalanine or tryptophan at its end. The chain joins TRBV6-1 to TRBJ2-7; D possibly corresponds to TRBD1 (6 bases). In germline, CDR1 is MNHNS, CDR2 SASEGT. The CDR3 is 13 amino acids. Trimming took off 6 bases at V and 3 bases at J, with 12 bases between the two ends. CDR3: CASSPGQVYEQYY. The CDR3 DNA is TGTGCCAGCAGCCCGGGACAAGTCTACGAGCAGTACTAC.

This clonotype was recorded many times. This CDR3 is CASSSGFSYEQYF. The CDR3 DNA reads TGTGCCAGCAGCTCCGGGTTCTCCTACGAGCAGTACTTC. The chain employs TRBV3-1 and TRBJ2-7, with no clear D. V lost 5 bases to trimming and J lost 0 bases, with 8 bases between them. CDR3 length: 13 amino acids. In germline, CDR1 is LGHDT, CDR2 YNNKEL (reference sequence).

In its sample, this clonotype was seen many times. The chain couples TRBV6-1 to TRBJ1-1; D is ambiguous. The CDR3 length is 14 residues. V was pared by 1 base and J by 9 bases, with 15 bases between. Germline V gives CDR1 MNHNS, CDR2 SASEGT. In DNA, the CDR3 is TGTGCCAGCAGTGAAGGAGGGATCGAACGGCAAGCTTTCTTT. Amino acids: CASSEGGIERQAFF.

This clonotype was counted many times. The CDR3 reads CASSIQVRPYNEQFF. The CDR3 bases are TGTGCCAGTAGTATACAGGTCAGGCCGTACAATGAGCAGTTCTTC. This chain connects TRBV19 to TRBJ2-1; D call uncertain. The CDR3 sequence is 15 residues long. Per germline, CDR1 LNHDA and CDR2 SQIVND (reference sequence). The V end lost 2 bases, the J end lost 4 bases, and 12 bases lay between the germline ends.

The chain carries TRBV9 and TRBJ2-1, with D possibly matching TRBD2 (5 bases). Looked up from germline, CDR1 is SGDLS and CDR2 is YYNGEE. V lost 4 bases and J 5 bases, leaving 16 bases between the germline ends. The CDR3 covers 15 residues. This chain's CDR3 is CASSPRTLRNNEQFF. CDR3 bases: TGTGCCAGCAGCCCCCGGACTTTGCGGAACAATGAGCAGTTCTTC.

This clonotype came up many times. This chain links TRBV18 with TRBJ1-1, with D hard to call. Germline assignment: CDR1 KGHSH and CDR2 LQKENI. V was shortened by 2 bases and J by 1 base, with 20 bases between the two germline ends. CDR3 length: 18 residues. CDR3 in DNA: TGTGCCAGCTCACCATTCCCCGGCCCCCCCACAACGAACACTGAAGCTTTCTTT. It encodes CASSPFPGPPTTNTEAFF.

In its sample, this clonotype was seen many times. J is TRBJ2-3 and V is TRBV20-1; weak D call: TRBD2 (6 bases). This CDR3 comprises 15 residues. Deletions cut 5 bases from V and 3 bases from J, with 18 bases between. Germline V lookup: CDR1 DFQATT, CDR2 SNEGSKA (reference sequence). DNA for the CDR3: TGCAGTGCTCTCCTACCCGGACGGGGGACAGATACGCAGTATTTT. Protein: CSALLPGRGTDTQYF.

There are many counts of this clonotype. The CDR3 sequence is CAISQPGSSGNTIYF. The DNA of the CDR3 is TGTGCCATCAGCCAACCAGGGAGCTCTGGAAACACCATATATTTT. The chain is built from TRBV10-3 and TRBJ1-3, with D maybe TRBD1 (5 bases). Germline loops: CDR1 ENHRY, CDR2 SYGVKD. The V end was cut by 6 bases, the J end by 0 bases, with 12 bases between. The CDR3 is 15 residues long.

This clonotype occurred many times. This rearrangement joins TRBV18 to TRBJ2-3, with D unclear. The CDR3 loop spans 16 amino acids. The germline V gene encodes CDR1 KGHSH and CDR2 LQKENI. V was pared by 3 bases and J by 6 bases, with 19 bases between. CDR3 region: CASSPWPSPRSDTQYF. The DNA of the CDR3 is TGTGCCAGCTCACCGTGGCCCTCCCCGCGGAGCGATACGCAGTATTTT.

The chain links TRBV5-1 to TRBJ2-7, with 8 positions matching TRBD1. Trimming removed 4 bases from V and 6 bases from J; junction bases left unmatched: 12. CDR3 size: 15 residues. Germline CDR1 is SGHRS and CDR2 is YFSETQ. In nucleotides, the CDR3 is TGCGCCAGCAGCCTTACGGGACAGGAGAAGTTCGAGCAGTACTTC. Translated: CASSLTGQEKFEQYF.